A selection of T cell receptor beta chains follows, all from one sample in a study of beta chain features in type 1 diabetes. Clones were read by immunoSEQ multiplex PCR, and TCRdb kept only the in-frame ones, dropping some. The sample comprises about 160,000 clones, around 8.6% of which are singletons, and approximately 0.56% rests with the top ten. Sequenced material: central memory CD4+ T cells from blood. Receptors originate from a woman between 18 and 30 years old with type 1 diabetes. Both conserved end residues are trimmed from each CDR3.

>TRBV27|TRBJ1-1
ASRQGFTEAF
>TRBV18|TRBJ2-3
ASSPGTSGSLDTQY
>TRBV7-8|TRBJ2-7
ASSPQEGSYEQY
>TRBV6-6|TRBJ2-7
ASSYRSPGEQY
>TRBV7-9|TRBJ1-6
ASSLAELNSPLH
>TRBV7-3|TRBJ2-3
ASSLGQVTDTQY
>TRBV7-2|TRBJ2-7
ASSPSQVSYEQY
>TRBV29-1|TRBJ1-2
SVRGATGYGYT
>TRBV7-8|TRBJ2-3
ASSLVRDGQY
>TRBV18|TRBJ1-3
ASSPADSGNTIY
>TRBV7-2|TRBJ2-1
ASSYSWGAGGGNEQF
>TRBV4-1|TRBJ2-7
ASSLATGLDYEQY
>TRBV6-5|TRBJ1-2
ATQPAGTNYGYT
>TRBV9|TRBJ2-2
ASSVEAGANTGELF
>TRBV11-2|TRBJ1-1
ASSLSVLEAF
>TRBV4-3|TRBJ2-3
ASSLVKSTDTQY
>TRBV25-1|TRBJ2-1
ASSEWLANEQF
>TRBV5-6|TRBJ2-1
ASREGAGSYNEQF
>TRBV7-9|TRBJ2-1
ASSSRSHPGNEQF
>TRBV6-6|TRBJ1-1
ASRSGFGGANTEAF
>TRBV4-2|TRBJ2-5
ASSQVGTGTKQETQY
>TRBV7-9|TRBJ2-5
ASSRSIVISGATGETQY
>TRBV6-6|TRBJ1-2
ASSPAATANYGYT
>TRBV7-3|TRBJ2-5
ASSLVLAGWETQY
>TRBV5-4|TRBJ1-2
ATSTGREDGYT
>TRBV21-1|TRBJ2-4
ASSKEGQGKREVKNIQY
>TRBV18|TRBJ1-1
ASSPPVYRGAEAF
>TRBV4-3|TRBJ2-2
ASSQDWGTSGVGGELF
>TRBV6-6|TRBJ2-7
ASRGLETYEQY
>TRBV2|TRBJ2-3
ASTEGEDTQY
>TRBV7-3|TRBJ2-2
ASSSTKAGELF
>TRBV6-6|TRBJ2-1
ASSYTTGYNEQF
>TRBV5-6|TRBJ1-4
ASSLGQGSYEKLF
>TRBV27|TRBJ2-4
ASSLTGRAKNIQY
>TRBV27|TRBJ1-4
ASSFQGWANEKLF
>TRBV9|TRBJ1-2
ASSVGAGVGGYT
>TRBV11-2|TRBJ2-5
ASSPRSSQETQY
>TRBV5-1|TRBJ1-1
ASSLVPGQNTEAF
>TRBV2|TRBJ2-2
ASSSSGRAGELF
>TRBV7-3|TRBJ2-5
ASSPGGPETQY
>TRBV10-3|TRBJ2-5
AISDGLKETQY
>TRBV7-3|TRBJ2-1
ASSPPGLHNEQF
>TRBV7-8|TRBJ1-5
ASSLGVGNQPQH
>TRBV28|TRBJ2-6
ASSPGQGSSGANVLT
>TRBV10-3|TRBJ2-1
ASGGYNEQF
>TRBV7-9|TRBJ1-6
ASSLKYQDDSPLH
>TRBV7-3|TRBJ2-3
ASSSRAHTDTQY
>TRBV4-1|TRBJ2-1
ASSPLGSSYNEQF
>TRBV2|TRBJ2-5
ASSVGTGRETQY
>TRBV27|TRBJ2-1
ASSSAKSRGSSYNEQF
>TRBV6-5|TRBJ2-6
ASSSQVAGANVLT